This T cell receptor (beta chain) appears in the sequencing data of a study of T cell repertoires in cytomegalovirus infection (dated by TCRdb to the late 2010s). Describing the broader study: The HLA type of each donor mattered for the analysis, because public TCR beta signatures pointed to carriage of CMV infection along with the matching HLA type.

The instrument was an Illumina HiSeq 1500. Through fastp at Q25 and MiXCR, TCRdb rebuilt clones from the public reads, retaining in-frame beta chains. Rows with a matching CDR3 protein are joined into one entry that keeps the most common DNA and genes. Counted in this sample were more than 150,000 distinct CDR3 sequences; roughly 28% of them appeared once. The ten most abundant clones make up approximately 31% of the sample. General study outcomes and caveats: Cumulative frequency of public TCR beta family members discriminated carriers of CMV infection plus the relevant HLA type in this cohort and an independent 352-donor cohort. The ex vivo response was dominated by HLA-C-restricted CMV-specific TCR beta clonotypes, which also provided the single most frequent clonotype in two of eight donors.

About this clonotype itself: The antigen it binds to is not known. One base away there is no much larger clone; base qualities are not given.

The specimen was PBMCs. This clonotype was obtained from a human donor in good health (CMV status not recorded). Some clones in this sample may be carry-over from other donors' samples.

The DNA is as follows: TGCAGTGCTAGAGCCGGGACTCGGAACACCGGGGAGCTGTTTTTT. It encodes CSARAGTRNTGELFF. This chain is built from TRBV20-1 and TRBJ2-2; the best D guess is TRBD2, with 6 bases matching. CDR1 and CDR2 are drawn from the germline V gene (reference sequence): DFQATT, SNEGSKA. From cysteine to phenylalanine, the CDR3 is 15 amino acids long. The sequence is cut down to CDR3 DNA, 45 bases in frame from base 1. The V end loses 1 base and the J end loses 1 base, and a stretch of 10 bases separates them.